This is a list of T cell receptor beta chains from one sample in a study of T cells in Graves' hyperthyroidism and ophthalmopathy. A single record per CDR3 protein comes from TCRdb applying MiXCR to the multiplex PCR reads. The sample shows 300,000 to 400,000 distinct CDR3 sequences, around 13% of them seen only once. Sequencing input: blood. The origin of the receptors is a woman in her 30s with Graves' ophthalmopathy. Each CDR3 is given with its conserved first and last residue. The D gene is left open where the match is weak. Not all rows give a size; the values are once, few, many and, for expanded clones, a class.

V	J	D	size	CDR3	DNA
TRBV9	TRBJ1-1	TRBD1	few	CASSVDQGAPEAFF	TGTGCCAGCAGCGTAGATCAGGGGGCCCCCGAAGCTTTCTTT
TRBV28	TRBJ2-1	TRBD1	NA	CASSFRDSRFF	TGTGCCAGCAGTTTCCGGGACAGTAGGTTCTTC
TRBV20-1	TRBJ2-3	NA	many	CSGKVRADTQYF	TGCAGTGGTAAGGTTCGGGCAGATACGCAGTATTTT
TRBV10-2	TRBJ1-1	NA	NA	CASSEPKNTEAVF	TGCGCCAGCAGTGAGCCGAAGAACACTGAAGCTGTCTTT
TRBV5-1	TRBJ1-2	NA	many	CASSLGPAGGANYGYTF	TGCGCCAGCAGCTTGGGCCCCGCAGGAGGCGCCAACTATGGCTACACCTTC
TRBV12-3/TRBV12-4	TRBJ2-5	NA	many	CASRMTSTETQYF	TGTGCCAGCAGAATGACTAGTACGGAGACCCAGTACTTC
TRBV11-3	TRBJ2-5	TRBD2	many	CASSFETSMSETQYF	TGTGCCAGCAGCTTTGAGACTAGCATGTCGGAGACCCAGTACTTC
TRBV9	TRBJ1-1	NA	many	CASSVGRGTEAFF	TGTGCCAGCAGCGTAGGCAGGGGCACTGAAGCTTTCTTT
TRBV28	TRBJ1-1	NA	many	CASSSNKPPDRLAFF	TGTGCCAGCAGTTCGAACAAACCTCCCGACAGGTTAGCTTTCTTT
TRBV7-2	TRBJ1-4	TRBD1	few	CASSPGRGGGHTNEKLFF	TGTGCCAGCAGCCCAGGAAGAGGGGGCGGGCATACTAATGAAAAACTGTTTTTT
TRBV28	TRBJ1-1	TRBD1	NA	CASSRQTGQGDTEAFF	TGTGCCAGCAGCAGACAGACGGGACAGGGGGACACTGAAGCTTTCTTT
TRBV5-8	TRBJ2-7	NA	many	CASSLDHYEQYF	TGTGCCAGCAGCTTGGACCACTACGAGCAGTACTTC
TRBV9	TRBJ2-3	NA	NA	CASSVGQDTDTQYF	TGTGCCAGCAGCGTAGGTCAGGACACAGATACGCAGTATTTT
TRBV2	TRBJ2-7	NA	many	CASGMRQTAYEQYF	TGTGCCAGCGGGATGAGACAGACGGCCTACGAGCAGTACTTC
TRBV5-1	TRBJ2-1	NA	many	CASSLGQGGDEQFF	TGCGCCAGCAGCTTGGGACAGGGAGGAGATGAGCAGTTCTTC
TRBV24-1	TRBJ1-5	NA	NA	CATSDEKRGGNSQPQHF	TGTGCCACCAGTGATGAGAAACGGGGAGGCAACAGTCAGCCCCAGCATTTT
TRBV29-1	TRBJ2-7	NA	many	CSAGGDTASGQYF	TGCAGCGCAGGTGGGGACACGGCTTCAGGGCAGTACTTC
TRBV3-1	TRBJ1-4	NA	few	CASSLQGDEKLFF	TGTGCCAGCAGCCTTCAGGGAGATGAAAAACTGTTTTTT
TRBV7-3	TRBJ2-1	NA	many	CASSSLGNNEQFF	TGTGCCAGCAGCTCGCTGGGAAACAATGAGCAGTTCTTC
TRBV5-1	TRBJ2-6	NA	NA	CASRRPGQLFSGANVLTF	TGCGCCAGCAGGCGGCCGGGTCAGCTTTTCTCCGGGGCCAACGTCCTGACTTTC
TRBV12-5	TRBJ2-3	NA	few	CASAPPRMSTQYF	TGTGCTAGTGCCCCACCTAGGATGTCAACGCAGTATTTT
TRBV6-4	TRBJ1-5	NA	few	CASSGIALGLGQPQHF	TGTGCCAGCAGCGGGATTGCGTTGGGCTTGGGTCAGCCCCAGCATTTT
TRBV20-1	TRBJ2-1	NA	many	CSARDRRGKFNEQFF	TGCAGTGCTAGAGATAGGAGGGGGAAATTCAATGAGCAGTTCTTC
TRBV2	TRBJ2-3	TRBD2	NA	CASSEGAGAKDTQYF	TGTGCCAGCAGTGAAGGAGCGGGGGCGAAAGATACGCAGTATTTT
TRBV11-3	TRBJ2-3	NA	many	CASSPGWADTQYF	TGTGCCAGCAGCCCGGGCTGGGCAGATACGCAGTATTTT
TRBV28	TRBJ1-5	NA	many	CASSLGATGNQPQHF	TGTGCCAGCAGTTTGGGAGCTACTGGCAATCAGCCCCAGCATTTT
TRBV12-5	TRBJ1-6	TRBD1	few	CASGLVVGTGGPSPLHF	TGTGCTAGTGGTTTGGTTGTCGGGACAGGGGGCCCTTCACCCCTCCACTTT
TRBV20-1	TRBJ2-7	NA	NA	CSAREGRRGVYEQYF	TGCAGTGCTAGAGAGGGCCGCCGAGGGGTCTACGAGCAGTACTTC
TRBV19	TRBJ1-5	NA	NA	CASSGGGMSNQPQHF	TGTGCCAGTAGTGGCGGGGGAATGAGCAATCAGCCCCAGCATTTT
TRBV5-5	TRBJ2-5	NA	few	CASSLPGTEAEETQYF	TGTGCCAGCAGCTTGCCCGGGACTGAGGCCGAAGAGACCCAGTACTTC
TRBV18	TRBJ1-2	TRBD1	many	CASSPVRDSQKKGYTF	TGTGCCAGCTCACCGGTTAGGGACAGTCAAAAGAAGGGCTACACCTTC
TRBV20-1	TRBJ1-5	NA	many	CSARDTRRVQPQHF	TGCAGTGCTAGAGACACTAGGAGGGTTCAGCCCCAGCATTTT
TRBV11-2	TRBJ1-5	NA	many	CASSLGYWGDRNQPQHF	TGTGCCAGCAGCTTAGGATATTGGGGGGATCGCAATCAGCCCCAGCATTTT
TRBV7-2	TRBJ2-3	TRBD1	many	CASSLAWRQGYTDTQYF	TGTGCCAGCAGCTTAGCGTGGAGACAGGGATACACAGATACGCAGTATTTT
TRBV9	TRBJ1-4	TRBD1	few	CASSRDSRHEKLFF	TGTGCCAGCAGCAGGGACAGCAGGCATGAAAAACTGTTTTTT
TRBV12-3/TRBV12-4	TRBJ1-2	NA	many	CASGPVGDGYTF	TGTGCCAGCGGGCCCGTGGGGGATGGCTACACCTTC
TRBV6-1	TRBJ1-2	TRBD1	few	CASIGQGGDYGYTF	TGTGCCAGCATCGGACAGGGGGGCGACTATGGCTACACCTTC
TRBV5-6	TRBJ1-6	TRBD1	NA	CASSIGQGLYSPLHF	TGTGCCAGCAGCATCGGACAGGGCCTTTATTCACCCCTCCACTTT
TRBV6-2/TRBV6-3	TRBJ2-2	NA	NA	CASSSARDSRTGELFF	TGTGCCAGCAGTTCTGCCCGGGACTCACGCACCGGGGAGCTGTTTTTT
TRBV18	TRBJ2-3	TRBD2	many	CASSLLGLAGIRDTQYF	TGTGCCAGCTCACTCCTGGGACTAGCGGGGATTCGGGATACGCAGTATTTT
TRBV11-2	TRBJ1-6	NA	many	CASSQDYAPLHF	TGTGCCAGCAGCCAGGATTACGCACCCCTCCACTTT
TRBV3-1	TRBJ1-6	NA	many	CASSQVGVVSSYNSPLHF	TGTGCCAGCAGCCAAGTTGGTGTGGTGAGCTCCTATAATTCACCCCTCCACTTT
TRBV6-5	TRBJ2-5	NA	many	CASSYGGLEETQYF	TGTGCCAGCAGTTACGGGGGCTTAGAGGAGACCCAGTACTTC
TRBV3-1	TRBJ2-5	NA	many	CASSQAAGRETQYF	TGTGCCAGCAGCCAAGCGGCAGGGAGAGAGACCCAGTACTTC
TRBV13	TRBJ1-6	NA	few	CASSLRQENSPLHF	TGTGCCAGCAGCTTAAGACAGGAGAATTCACCCCTCCACTTT
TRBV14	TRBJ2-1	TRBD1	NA	CASSPRRTGAYNEQFF	TGTGCCAGCAGCCCTCGAAGGACAGGAGCCTACAATGAGCAGTTCTTC
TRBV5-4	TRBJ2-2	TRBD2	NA	CASSLSASGDTGELFF	TGTGCCAGCAGCTTGTCGGCTAGCGGGGACACCGGGGAGCTGTTTTTT
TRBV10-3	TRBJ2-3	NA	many	CAISDRDSTDTQYF	TGTGCCATCAGTGACAGGGACAGCACAGATACGCAGTATTTT
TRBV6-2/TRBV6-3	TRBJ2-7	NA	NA	CASRYTGTVPYEQYF	TGTGCCAGCAGATATACCGGGACGGTGCCCTACGAGCAGTACTTC
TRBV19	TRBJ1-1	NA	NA	CASSIRGAWMNTEAFF	TGTGCCAGTAGTATCAGGGGTGCTTGGATGAACACTGAAGCTTTCTTT
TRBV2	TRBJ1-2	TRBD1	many	CASQRLTGDGYTF	TGTGCCAGCCAACGTCTCACAGGGGATGGCTACACCTTC
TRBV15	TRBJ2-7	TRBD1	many	CATSEATGSGTYEQYF	TGTGCCACCAGCGAGGCGACAGGGAGTGGGACCTACGAGCAGTACTTC
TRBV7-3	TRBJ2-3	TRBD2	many	CASSADGLAAAQRLYF	TGTGCCAGCAGCGCCGATGGACTAGCGGCTGCACAGCGGTTGTATTTT
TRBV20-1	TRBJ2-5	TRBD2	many	CSADLAGGRETQYF	TGCAGTGCTGACCTAGCGGGGGGGAGGGAGACCCAGTACTTC
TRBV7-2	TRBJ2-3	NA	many	CASSLFASETDTQYF	TGTGCCAGCAGCTTATTCGCGAGTGAAACAGATACGCAGTATTTT
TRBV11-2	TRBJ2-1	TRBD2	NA	CASTSSVGLAGGGNEQFF	TGTGCCAGCACCTCTTCCGTTGGCCTAGCGGGAGGAGGTAATGAGCAGTTCTTC
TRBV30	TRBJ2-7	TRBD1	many	CAWRPDRVYEQYF	TGTGCCTGGAGGCCTGACAGGGTGTACGAGCAGTACTTC
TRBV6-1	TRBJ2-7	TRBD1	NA	CASSDPRGFYEQYF	TGTGCCAGCAGTGATCCCAGGGGGTTTTACGAGCAGTACTTC
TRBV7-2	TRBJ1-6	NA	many	CASSYKHWKDNSPLHF	TGTGCCAGCAGCTACAAGCACTGGAAAGACAATTCACCCCTCCACTTT